This TCR beta chain was documented in a study of spatial heterogeneity in lung cancer. Time point indicated: sample taken at primary tumor resection. Unsorted samples of tumor, nontumor lung or frozen PBMC had their whole RNA sequenced. Every TCR cDNA molecule bore its own unique molecular identifier. TCRdb reprocessed the 5' RACE reads via MiXCR and lists one record per CDR3 protein. The sample carries some 70,000 distinct CDR3 sequences, about 14% recorded once. Germline-derived CDR1 and CDR2 are SNHLY and FYNNEI. The CDR3 totals 15 residues. The V and J ends lost 2 bases and 1 base respectively, with 10 bases between them. This clonotype was counted ten times or more.

Sample: PBMCs, taken at surgery. This sequence originates from a male donor with early-stage non-small cell lung cancer. V gene TRBV2 combines with J gene TRBJ2-3; TRBD1 might be the D (5 bases). CDR3 bases: TGTGCCAGCAGTGAATCAGGGATCGGCACAGATACGCAGTATTTT. Encoded protein: CASSESGIGTDTQYF.